This T cell receptor beta chain was captured in a study of somatic mutations in cytotoxic T cells in rheumatoid arthritis. The CDR3 covers 13 residues. Per the germline V gene, CDR1 is MRHNA and CDR2 is SNTAGT. Trimming stripped 3 bases from V and 5 bases from J, with 7 bases between. The protocol was immunoSEQ multiplex PCR, while the TCRdb copy is restricted to in-frame clones and leaves out a portion. The sample lists around 20,000 clones, about 85% seen once, with over 9.5% in the top ten. This sequence joins TRBV6-4 and TRBJ2-2, with a possible D match to TRBD1 (5 bases). The sample was CD8+ T cells sorted from blood. The clonotype originates from a man younger than 35 with rheumatoid arthritis. The CDR3 sequence: CASSEAGTGELFF. CDR3 DNA sequence: TGTGCCAGCAGTGAAGCAGGGACCGGGGAGCTGTTTTTT.